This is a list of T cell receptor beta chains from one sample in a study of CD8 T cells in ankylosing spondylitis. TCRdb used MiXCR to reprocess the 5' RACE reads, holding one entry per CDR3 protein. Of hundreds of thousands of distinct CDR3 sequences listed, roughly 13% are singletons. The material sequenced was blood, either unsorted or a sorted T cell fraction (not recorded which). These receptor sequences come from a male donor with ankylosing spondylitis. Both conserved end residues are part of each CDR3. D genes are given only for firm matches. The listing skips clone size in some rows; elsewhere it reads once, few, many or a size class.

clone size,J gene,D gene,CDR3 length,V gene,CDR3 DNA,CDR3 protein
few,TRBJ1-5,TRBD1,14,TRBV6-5,TGTGCCAGCAGTTACTCGAATCAGGGGGGGCCCCAGCATTTT,CASSYSNQGGPQHF
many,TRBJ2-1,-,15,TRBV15,TGTGCCACCAGCAGAGATTCCTTAGTCGGCTTTGAGCAGTTCTTC,CATSRDSLVGFEQFF
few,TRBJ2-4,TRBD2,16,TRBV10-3,TGTGCCATCAGTGAGGAGGTAGCGGGAGCCAAAAACATTCAGTACTTC,CAISEEVAGAKNIQYF
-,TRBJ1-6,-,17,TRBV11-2,TGTGCCAGCAGCTTCCCCGCGGGGGAGCCCTATAATTCACCCCTCCACTTT,CASSFPAGEPYNSPLHF
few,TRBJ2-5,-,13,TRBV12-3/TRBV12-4,TGTGCCAGTCACGGGGCTCTCCAAGAGACCCAGTACTTC,CASHGALQETQYF
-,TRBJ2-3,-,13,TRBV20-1,TGCAGTGCTAGAACGGTTAGCACAGATACGCAGTATTTT,CSARTVSTDTQYF
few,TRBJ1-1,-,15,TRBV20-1,TGCAGTGCTGAGCCCCCGGGACATATGAACACTGAAGCTTTCTTT,CSAEPPGHMNTEAFF
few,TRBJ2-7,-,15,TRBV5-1,TGCGCCAGCAGCCACGGGACGGCCCAGGCCTACGAGCAGTACTTC,CASSHGTAQAYEQYF
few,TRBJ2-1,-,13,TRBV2,TGTGCCAGTATGTGGAGCTCCTACAATGAGCAGTTCTTC,CASMWSSYNEQFF
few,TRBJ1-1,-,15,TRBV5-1,TGCGCCAGCAGCTTGGTTGGAGGCGAGTACACTGAAGCTTTCTTT,CASSLVGGEYTEAFF
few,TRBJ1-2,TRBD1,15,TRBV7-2,TGTGCCAGCAGCGCCCGGACAGGGGGAGGATATGGCTACACCTTC,CASSARTGGGYGYTF
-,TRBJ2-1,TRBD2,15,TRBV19,TGTGCCAGTAGTATTAGTCTAGCGGCGTACAATGAGCAGTTCTTC,CASSISLAAYNEQFF
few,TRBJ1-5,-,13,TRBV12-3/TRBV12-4,TGTGCCAGCAGTTTAAAGACCTATCAGCCCCAGCATTTT,CASSLKTYQPQHF
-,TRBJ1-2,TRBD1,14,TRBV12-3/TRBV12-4,TGTGCCAGCAGCTTGACAGGGGGGCTGGGTGGCTACACCTTC,CASSLTGGLGGYTF
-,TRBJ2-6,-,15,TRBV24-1,TGTGCCACCAGTAAACAAAGGGCTGGGGCCAACGCCCTGACTTTC,CATSKQRAGANALTF
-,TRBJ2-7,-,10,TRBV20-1,TGCAGTGCTGGAGACTGGGAGCAGTACTTC,CSAGDWEQYF
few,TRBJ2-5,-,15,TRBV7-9,TGTGCCAGCAGCTTCAGGGAAGGGCCCAGGGAGACCCAGTACTTC,CASSFREGPRETQYF
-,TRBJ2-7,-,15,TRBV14,TGTGCCAGCAGCCTATCCGGGACGGTTGTCCGCGAGCAGTACTTC,CASSLSGTVVREQYF
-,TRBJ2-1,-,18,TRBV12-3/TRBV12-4,TGTGCCAGCAGTTTAAGTTCGTTTACTGGGGGCCTCCCCAATGAGCAGTTCTTC,CASSLSSFTGGLPNEQFF
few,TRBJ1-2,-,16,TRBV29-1,TGCAGCGCCGAGAAGGTACGGCCTGGGGCCGTCTATGGCTACACCTTC,CSAEKVRPGAVYGYTF
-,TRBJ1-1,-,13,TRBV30,TGTGCCTGGAAAGATGAAGGGAACACTGAAGCTTTCTTT,CAWKDEGNTEAFF
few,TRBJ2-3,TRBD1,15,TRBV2,TGTGCCAGCGATCTCAGGGGGTTTGACACAGATACGCAGTATTTT,CASDLRGFDTDTQYF
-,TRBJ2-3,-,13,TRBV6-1,TGTGCCAGCAGTGACGGGACCTATCCTACGCAGTATTTT,CASSDGTYPTQYF